The rows below give T cell receptor beta chains drawn from one sample of a study of graft-versus-host responses after intestinal transplantation. TCRdb's copy holds only in-frame clones and misses some; the assay was immunoSEQ multiplex PCR. Here the sample spans 100,000 to 110,000 clones, approximately 84% being singletons. No antigens are known for them. The sequencing used unstimulated CD4+ T cells sorted from spleen or lymph node cells, collected before transplant. The receptors here all came from a human donor who was the organ donor for an intestinal transplant. Both conserved end residues are part of each CDR3. The order of the fields is V gene, J gene, D gene, clone size, CDR3 DNA, CDR3 protein. The D gene is left open where the match is weak. Size is stated for part of the rows, as once, few or many counts, or as a class when the clone is expanded.

TRBV27	TRBJ2-3	NA	NA	TGTGCCAGCAGTTTATGGCGGGACGGGGAAGATACGCAGTATTTT	CASSLWRDGEDTQYF
TRBV9	TRBJ1-3	NA	NA	TGTGCCAGCAGCGTAGCTAGGACGGACAGCTCTGGAAACACCATATATTTT	CASSVARTDSSGNTIYF
TRBV9	TRBJ2-7	NA	NA	TGTGCCAGCAGCGTAGACTCCTACGAGCAGTACTTC	CASSVDSYEQYF
TRBV18	TRBJ1-2	NA	NA	TGTGCCAGCTCACCATGGGAGGCCACAACCTTTAACTATGGCTACACCTTC	CASSPWEATTFNYGYTF
TRBV5-4	TRBJ2-2	TRBD2	once	TGTGCCAGCAGCCTCGGTGGGGGGGTGGTCACCGGGGAGCTGTTTTTT	CASSLGGGVVTGELFF
TRBV7-2	TRBJ2-5	NA	NA	TGTGCCAGCAGCTTAGAGGTGGGGGTACAAGAGACCCAGTACTTC	CASSLEVGVQETQYF
TRBV4-2	TRBJ2-3	TRBD2	NA	TGTGCCAGCAGCCCGATGCTAGCGGGGGGGTCGACAGATACGCAGTATTTT	CASSPMLAGGSTDTQYF
TRBV7-9	TRBJ1-6	NA	NA	TGTGCCAGCAGCTTACAGGGTAATTCACCCCTCCACTTT	CASSLQGNSPLHF
TRBV6-5	TRBJ1-1	NA	once	TGTGCCAGCAGTTACTCGAAGGGCCTTCACACTGAAGCTTTCTTT	CASSYSKGLHTEAFF
TRBV6-1	TRBJ1-2	NA	NA	TGTGCCAGCAGTGCGAGGGGGGTTTCGGGCTATGGCTACACCTTC	CASSARGVSGYGYTF
TRBV5-1	TRBJ2-6	NA	NA	TGCGCCAGCAGCTTGGGTTCGGGAAACTCTGGGGCCAACGTCCTGACTTTC	CASSLGSGNSGANVLTF
TRBV19	TRBJ1-5	NA	NA	TGTGCCAGTAGCAAATCGAACAGGCGCCGAAATGACCTTAGCAATCAGCCCCAGCATTTT	CASSKSNRRRNDLSNQPQHF